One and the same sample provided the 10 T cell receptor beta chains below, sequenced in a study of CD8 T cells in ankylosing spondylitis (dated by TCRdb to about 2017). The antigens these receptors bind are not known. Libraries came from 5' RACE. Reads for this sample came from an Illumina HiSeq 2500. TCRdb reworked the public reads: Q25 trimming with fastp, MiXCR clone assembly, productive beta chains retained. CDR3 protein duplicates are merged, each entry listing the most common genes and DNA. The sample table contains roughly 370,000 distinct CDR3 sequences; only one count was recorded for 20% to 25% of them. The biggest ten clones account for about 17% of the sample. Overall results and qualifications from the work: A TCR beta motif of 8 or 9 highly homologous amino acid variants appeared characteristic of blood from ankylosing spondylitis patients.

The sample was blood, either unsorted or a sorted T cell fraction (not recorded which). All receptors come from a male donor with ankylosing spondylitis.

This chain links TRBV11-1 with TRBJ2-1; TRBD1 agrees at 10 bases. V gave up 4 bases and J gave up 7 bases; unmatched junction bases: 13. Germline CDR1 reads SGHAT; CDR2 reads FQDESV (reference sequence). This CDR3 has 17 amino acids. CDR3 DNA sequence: TGTGCCAGCAGCTCAGCGAGGGACAGGGGAGGGAAAAATGAGCAGTTCTTC. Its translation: CASSSARDRGGKNEQFF.

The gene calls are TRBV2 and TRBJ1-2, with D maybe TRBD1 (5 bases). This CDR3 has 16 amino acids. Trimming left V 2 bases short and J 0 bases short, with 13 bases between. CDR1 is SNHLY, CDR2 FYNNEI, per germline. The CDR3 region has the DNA TGTGCCAGCAGTGAACAGGGCAGTAGGGCTAACTATGGCTACACCTTC. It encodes CASSEQGSRANYGYTF.

CDR3 in DNA: TGCGCCAGCAGCTTGCTTGGCCAGACAGATACGCAGTATTTT. It specifies CASSLLGQTDTQYF. The chain combines TRBV5-1 with TRBJ2-3; D uncertain. Germline V gene lookup returns CDR1 SGHRS and CDR2 YFSETQ. The CDR3 consists of 14 residues. The V end was cut by 1 base, the J end by 3 bases, with 9 bases between.

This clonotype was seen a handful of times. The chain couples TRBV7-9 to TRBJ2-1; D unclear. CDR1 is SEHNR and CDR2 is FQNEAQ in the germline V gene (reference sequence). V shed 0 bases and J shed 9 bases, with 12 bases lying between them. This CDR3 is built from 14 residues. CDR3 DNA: TGTGCCAGCAGCTTAGCCCTGGGCAGCCGTGAGCAGTTCTTC. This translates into CASSLALGSREQFF.

The CDR3: CASSSGDGVPDTQYF. In nucleotides, the CDR3 is TGCGCCAGCAGCTCCGGCGATGGAGTACCAGATACGCAGTATTTT. The chain carries TRBV5-1 and TRBJ2-3; D gene unclear. The CDR3 totals 15 residues. V dropped 3 bases and J dropped 4 bases, with 15 bases sitting between them. In germline, CDR1 is SGHRS, CDR2 YFSETQ. The full variable domain, its missing parts supplied by reference TRBV5-1 and TRBJ2-3, is KAGVTQTPRYLIKTRGQQVTLSCSPISGHRSVSWYQQTPGQGLQFLFEYFSETQRNKGNFPGRFSGRQFSNSRSEMNVSTLELGDSALYLCASSSGDGVPDTQYFGPGTRLTVL.

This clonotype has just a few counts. The DNA for the CDR3 is TGTGCCAGCAGCCCCGCCGGCGTGAGAGGGGGCCCACGTCAGCAGTTCTTC. Protein product: CASSPAGVRGGPRQQFF. The rearrangement joins TRBV9 to TRBJ2-1; 7 bases are shared with TRBD1. With V trimmed by 4 bases and J by 11 bases, 21 bases remained unmatched. This CDR3 has 17 amino acids. CDR1 is SGDLS and CDR2 is YYNGEE in the germline V gene.

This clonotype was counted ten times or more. CDR3 bases: TGCGCCAGCAGCGTGGGACAGACTAGCACAGATACGCAGTATTTT. As protein: CASSVGQTSTDTQYF. The chain links TRBV5-1 to TRBJ2-3; 7 nucleotides align to TRBD1. CDR3 length equals 15 residues. V gave up 4 bases and J gave up 0 bases; unmatched junction bases: 5. CDR1 and CDR2 (germline): SGHRS, YFSETQ.

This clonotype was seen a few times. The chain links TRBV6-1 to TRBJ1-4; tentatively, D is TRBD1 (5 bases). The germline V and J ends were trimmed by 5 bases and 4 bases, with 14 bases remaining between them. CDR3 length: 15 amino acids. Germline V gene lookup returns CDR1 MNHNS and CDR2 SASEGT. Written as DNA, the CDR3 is TGTGCCAGCAGTCAAAGGGGTTGGGGTAATGAAAAACTGTTTTTT. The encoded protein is CASSQRGWGNEKLFF.

CDR3 DNA: TGTGCCAGCAGCTTACATTCCCGCGATACGCAGTATTTT. Protein product: CASSLHSRDTQYF. The chain joins TRBV7-8 to TRBJ2-3; no definite D call. The CDR3 sequence is 13 residues long. Per the germline V gene, CDR1 is SGHVS and CDR2 is FQNEAQ. V was trimmed by 2 bases and J by 6 bases, leaving 9 bases between them.

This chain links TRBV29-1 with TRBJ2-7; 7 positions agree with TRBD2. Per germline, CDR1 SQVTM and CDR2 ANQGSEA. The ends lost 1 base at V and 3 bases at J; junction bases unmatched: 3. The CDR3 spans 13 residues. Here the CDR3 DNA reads TGCAGCGTTGAAGTGACTAGCAGCTACGAGCAGTACTTC. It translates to CSVEVTSSYEQYF.